This T cell receptor (beta chain) was identified in a study of cytotoxic CD8 clonotypes in ibrutinib-treated CLL. Study-wide points: Baseline clonality exceeded age-matched healthy donors and tracked circulating CD8+ T-cell counts. Clonality rose at ibrutinib response, held steady in sustained remission, and fell toward baseline at progression.

The table came from immunoSEQ multiplex PCR; TCRdb's copy has only in-frame clones and leaves some out. The sample contains some 130,000 clones, roughly 90% of which appear only once. Cryopreserved PBMCs were the source of 1.5 to 2.5 micrograms of genomic DNA, which went to TCR beta libraries. As concerns this clone: Its antigen is as yet unknown.

The specimen comprised PBMCs, sampled after 12 months of ibrutinib treatment. The origin of this receptor is a human donor with chronic lymphocytic leukemia.

CDR3 sequence: CASSSLAGGLGGTDTQYF. The CDR3 DNA reads as TGTGCCAGCAGCTCACTAGCGGGAGGGCTGGGCGGCACAGATACGCAGTATTTT. V is TRBV7-2 and J is TRBJ2-3, with 13 bases aligning to TRBD2. The V and J ends lost 4 bases and 1 base, in that order; junction bases with no gene match: 8. Per germline, CDR1 SGHTA and CDR2 FQGNSA. CDR3 size: 18 residues.